This T cell receptor beta chain comes out of a study of T cell responses to AZD1222 COVID-19 vaccine. The method was immunoSEQ multiplex PCR; TCRdb's version includes in-frame clones alone and lacks a portion of them. The table has under 150,000 clones, roughly 90% seen once. Note on this clone: Its antigen is as yet unknown.

Notes on the study in general: Compared with day 0, the breadth and depth of the Spike-specific TCR repertoire rose significantly after two doses of AZD1222. The study sampled repertoires only after the peak T cell response.

This CDR3 region has 15 residues. Trimming took 5 bases from V and 0 from J, leaving 12 bases between them. CDR1 is SGHTA, CDR2 FQGTGA, per germline. J is TRBJ2-3 and V is TRBV7-3; D possibly matches TRBD1 or TRBD2 (6 bases each). This receptor was identified in an adult who received the AZD1222 COVID-19 vaccine. This material consisted of peripheral blood, taken 28 days after the second AZD1222 dose. The CDR3 nucleotides read TGTGCCAGCAGCCCCCAGGGGACTAGCACAGATACGCAGTATTTT. Translation gives CASSPQGTSTDTQYF.